Listed below are T cell receptor beta chains from one sample, sequenced in a study of blood T cells in healthy people across ages. Each CDR3 protein gets one entry after TCRdb re-called the 5' RACE reads with MiXCR. This sample has around 850,000 distinct CDR3 sequences; roughly 34% occur once, and the top ten carry 13%. Sequences were obtained from blood. Source of these receptors: a man younger than 35 in good health. CDR3s include the opening cysteine and the closing phenylalanine or tryptophan. The order of the fields is clone size, D gene, V gene, J gene, CDR3 DNA, CDR3 protein. A D gene is named only where the DNA matches it firmly. The size field is filled for only some rows; it gives once, few, many or a size class.

clone_size: NA
d_call: NA
v_call: TRBV24-1
j_call: TRBJ2-5
cdr3_nt: TGTGCCACCAGTGATCCCCCTCAAGAGACCCAGTACTTC
cdr3_aa: CATSDPPQETQYF

clone_size: NA
d_call: TRBD1
v_call: TRBV7-3
j_call: TRBJ2-3
cdr3_nt: TGTGCCAGCGCCGACAGGGGGCGAACACTCGATAGTTCAGATACGCAGTATTTT
cdr3_aa: CASADRGRTLDSSDTQYF

clone_size: NA
d_call: TRBD1
v_call: TRBV7-6
j_call: TRBJ2-1
cdr3_nt: TGTGCCAGCAGCTCAGGACAGGGCAAGGCCTACAATGAGCAGTTCTTC
cdr3_aa: CASSSGQGKAYNEQFF

clone_size: NA
d_call: NA
v_call: TRBV7-9
j_call: TRBJ2-3
cdr3_nt: TGTGCCAGCAGCTTACTTAGCGGCACAGATACGCAGTATTTT
cdr3_aa: CASSLLSGTDTQYF

clone_size: NA
d_call: NA
v_call: TRBV2
j_call: TRBJ1-2
cdr3_nt: TGTGCCAGCAGGGGGGCGGCGACGGGGTATGGCTACACCTTC
cdr3_aa: CASRGAATGYGYTF

clone_size: NA
d_call: NA
v_call: TRBV20-1
j_call: TRBJ2-3
cdr3_nt: TGCAGTGCTCTCAGACGGGGCTCCACAGATACGCAGTATTTT
cdr3_aa: CSALRRGSTDTQYF

clone_size: few
d_call: NA
v_call: TRBV20-1
j_call: TRBJ1-6
cdr3_nt: TGCAGTGCTAGCGGGCTGGGGCCCTCCTCAAGCTCCTATAATTCACCCCTCCACTTT
cdr3_aa: CSASGLGPSSSSYNSPLHF

clone_size: few
d_call: NA
v_call: TRBV20-1
j_call: TRBJ2-2
cdr3_nt: TGCAGTGCGGATAGTGGGGATACTGCGAACACCGGGGAGCTGTTTTTT
cdr3_aa: CSADSGDTANTGELFF

clone_size: NA
d_call: TRBD2
v_call: TRBV20-1
j_call: TRBJ2-7
cdr3_nt: TGCAGTGCTCGGCGGGGGAGCTCCTACAATGAGCAGTACTTC
cdr3_aa: CSARRGSSYNEQYF

clone_size: NA
d_call: TRBD2
v_call: TRBV12-3/TRBV12-4
j_call: TRBJ2-7
cdr3_nt: TGTGCCAGCAGTGTAGGCGGGGGCTACGAGCAGTACTTC
cdr3_aa: CASSVGGGYEQYF

clone_size: NA
d_call: NA
v_call: TRBV28
j_call: TRBJ1-2
cdr3_nt: TGTGCCAGCACCAAAATGGACGGGAGAACTAACTATGGCTACACCTTC
cdr3_aa: CASTKMDGRTNYGYTF

clone_size: NA
d_call: NA
v_call: TRBV4-3
j_call: TRBJ2-4
cdr3_nt: TGCGCCAGCAGCCAAGATAGGGGTCACGGCCTAGCCAAAAACATTCAGTACTTC
cdr3_aa: CASSQDRGHGLAKNIQYF

clone_size: few
d_call: TRBD2
v_call: TRBV5-6
j_call: TRBJ2-4
cdr3_nt: TGTGCCAGCAGCTTGGTTGGCCTAGCGGGGGGCATTCAGTACTTC
cdr3_aa: CASSLVGLAGGIQYF

clone_size: NA
d_call: NA
v_call: TRBV5-1
j_call: TRBJ2-1
cdr3_nt: TGCGCCAGCAGCTTGGGGAGGGGGACTGGGGGACGAGATGAGCAGTTCTTC
cdr3_aa: CASSLGRGTGGRDEQFF

clone_size: NA
d_call: TRBD1
v_call: TRBV28
j_call: TRBJ2-7
cdr3_nt: TGTGCCAGCAGTGGGGACAGGGGAGCCTACGAGCAGTACTTC
cdr3_aa: CASSGDRGAYEQYF

clone_size: many
d_call: NA
v_call: TRBV28
j_call: TRBJ2-5
cdr3_nt: TGTGCCAGCAGTTTATTTGAGACCCAGTACTTC
cdr3_aa: CASSLFETQYF

clone_size: NA
d_call: NA
v_call: TRBV12-3/TRBV12-4
j_call: TRBJ2-5
cdr3_nt: TGTGCCAGCAGTACCTACAATGCGCAGTACTTC
cdr3_aa: CASSTYNAQYF

clone_size: NA
d_call: NA
v_call: TRBV3-1
j_call: TRBJ2-1
cdr3_nt: TGTGCCAGCAGCCAAGATTTGGGGGCGCGGGGGAATGAGCAGTTCTTC
cdr3_aa: CASSQDLGARGNEQFF

clone_size: few
d_call: TRBD2
v_call: TRBV7-2
j_call: TRBJ2-1
cdr3_nt: TGTGCCAGCAGCTTAGAGGGGACTAGCGAAGGTGAGCAGTTCTTC
cdr3_aa: CASSLEGTSEGEQFF

clone_size: NA
d_call: NA
v_call: TRBV30
j_call: TRBJ2-7
cdr3_nt: TGTGCCTGGGGGGTAAAAGGACAGCCCTCCTACGAGCAGTACTTC
cdr3_aa: CAWGVKGQPSYEQYF

clone_size: NA
d_call: TRBD1
v_call: TRBV28
j_call: TRBJ2-7
cdr3_nt: TGTGCCAGCAGCAGCCCCCGGGACAGGGACGAGCAGTACTTC
cdr3_aa: CASSSPRDRDEQYF

clone_size: NA
d_call: NA
v_call: TRBV10-3
j_call: TRBJ2-3
cdr3_nt: TGTGCCATCGGGCGGCGGGTAGGGGCTGGAGATACGCAGTATTTT
cdr3_aa: CAIGRRVGAGDTQYF

clone_size: many
d_call: NA
v_call: TRBV5-5
j_call: TRBJ2-3
cdr3_nt: TGTGCCAGCAGCCCCAGCGTGGGGACAGATACGCAGTATTTT
cdr3_aa: CASSPSVGTDTQYF

clone_size: few
d_call: NA
v_call: TRBV10-3
j_call: TRBJ1-1
cdr3_nt: TGTGCCATCAGTGAGTCGCAGGAGAACACTGAAGCTTTCTTT
cdr3_aa: CAISESQENTEAFF

clone_size: NA
d_call: TRBD2
v_call: TRBV12-3/TRBV12-4
j_call: TRBJ2-1
cdr3_nt: TGTGCCAGCATCCCTTCGGGCGGGGGGGCCTACAATGAGCAGTTCTTC
cdr3_aa: CASIPSGGGAYNEQFF

clone_size: NA
d_call: TRBD2
v_call: TRBV28
j_call: TRBJ2-1
cdr3_nt: TGTGCCAGCAGTTTTAGCCGCTATGGTGCTAGCGGGGGGCCAAGGGGTAACAATGAGCAGTTCTTC
cdr3_aa: CASSFSRYGASGGPRGNNEQFF

clone_size: NA
d_call: NA
v_call: TRBV12-3/TRBV12-4
j_call: TRBJ2-5
cdr3_nt: TGTGCCAGCAGTTTAGCCAGGGGCAGCAATGAGCAGTACTTC
cdr3_aa: CASSLARGSNEQYF

clone_size: NA
d_call: NA
v_call: TRBV12-3/TRBV12-4
j_call: TRBJ2-1
cdr3_nt: TGTGCCAGCAGCCCCCCGACCTACAATGAGCAGTTCTTC
cdr3_aa: CASSPPTYNEQFF

clone_size: NA
d_call: TRBD1
v_call: TRBV27
j_call: TRBJ2-1
cdr3_nt: TGTGCCAGCAGCCGGCAGACAGGGGGCCACTACAATGAGCAGTTCTTC
cdr3_aa: CASSRQTGGHYNEQFF

clone_size: few
d_call: NA
v_call: TRBV29-1
j_call: TRBJ1-2
cdr3_nt: TGCAGCGTTTCCACCTCCTATGGCTACACCTTC
cdr3_aa: CSVSTSYGYTF

clone_size: NA
d_call: NA
v_call: TRBV12-3/TRBV12-4
j_call: TRBJ1-1
cdr3_nt: TGTGCCAGCACCGAACACAGGGAAGCTTTCTTT
cdr3_aa: CASTEHREAFF

clone_size: many
d_call: NA
v_call: TRBV6-5
j_call: TRBJ1-1
cdr3_nt: TGTGCCAGCAGTTACGGGGGGGACACTGAAGCTTTCTTT
cdr3_aa: CASSYGGDTEAFF

clone_size: many
d_call: NA
v_call: TRBV7-2
j_call: TRBJ2-7
cdr3_nt: TGTGCCAGCGTTAGGGGGACTACACGGTCCGAGCAGTACTTC
cdr3_aa: CASVRGTTRSEQYF

clone_size: few
d_call: TRBD1
v_call: TRBV7-2
j_call: TRBJ1-4
cdr3_nt: TGTGCCAGCAGCCGGTACAGGGGCACCAATGAAAAACTGTTTTTT
cdr3_aa: CASSRYRGTNEKLFF

clone_size: NA
d_call: NA
v_call: TRBV27
j_call: TRBJ1-5
cdr3_nt: TGTGCCAGCAGTGGGGGGATCAATCAGCCCCAGCATTTT
cdr3_aa: CASSGGINQPQHF

clone_size: few
d_call: TRBD1
v_call: TRBV6-6
j_call: TRBJ1-1
cdr3_nt: TGTGCCAGCAGTTACTACAGGGGTAGGACTGAAGCTTTCTTT
cdr3_aa: CASSYYRGRTEAFF

clone_size: few
d_call: NA
v_call: TRBV25-1
j_call: TRBJ2-7
cdr3_nt: TGTGCCAGCAGTCCCGGGGACAAATCCTCCTACGAGCAGTACTTC
cdr3_aa: CASSPGDKSSYEQYF

clone_size: NA
d_call: NA
v_call: TRBV6-4
j_call: TRBJ2-7
cdr3_nt: TGTGCCAGCAGTCATAAACAGGGCCCCTACAATGAGCAGTACTTC
cdr3_aa: CASSHKQGPYNEQYF

clone_size: few
d_call: TRBD1
v_call: TRBV12-3/TRBV12-4
j_call: TRBJ1-2
cdr3_nt: TGTGCCAGCAGTCTCCACAGGGGCGCTAACTATGGCTACACCTTC
cdr3_aa: CASSLHRGANYGYTF

clone_size: few
d_call: NA
v_call: TRBV27
j_call: TRBJ2-3
cdr3_nt: TGTGCCAGCAAAACAGGGCCGGGCACAGATACGCAGTATTTT
cdr3_aa: CASKTGPGTDTQYF

clone_size: many
d_call: NA
v_call: TRBV5-1
j_call: TRBJ2-3
cdr3_nt: TGCGCCAGCAGCTACAAGGGGGGAGGCTCAGATACGCAGTATTTT
cdr3_aa: CASSYKGGGSDTQYF

clone_size: NA
d_call: NA
v_call: TRBV12-3/TRBV12-4
j_call: TRBJ1-2
cdr3_nt: TGTGCCAGCAGACTACAGGGAGTTCGTGGCTACACCTTC
cdr3_aa: CASRLQGVRGYTF

clone_size: few
d_call: NA
v_call: TRBV12-3/TRBV12-4
j_call: TRBJ2-7
cdr3_nt: TGTGCCAGCAGTCCGATTACGGGGGCACGTGGGAATGAGCAGTACTTC
cdr3_aa: CASSPITGARGNEQYF

clone_size: NA
d_call: NA
v_call: TRBV19
j_call: TRBJ2-5
cdr3_nt: TGTGCCAGTAATGAGGGCACGAACGGAGAGACCCAGTACTTC
cdr3_aa: CASNEGTNGETQYF

clone_size: many
d_call: NA
v_call: TRBV29-1
j_call: TRBJ2-3
cdr3_nt: TGCAGCGTCCGGGACGGGGGACTTCTAAGTGCGCAGTATTTT
cdr3_aa: CSVRDGGLLSAQYF

clone_size: few
d_call: TRBD1
v_call: TRBV12-5
j_call: TRBJ2-3
cdr3_nt: TGTGCTAGTGCCCCGCTAGGGCAGGGGGCGGATACGCAGTATTTT
cdr3_aa: CASAPLGQGADTQYF

clone_size: many
d_call: NA
v_call: TRBV7-8
j_call: TRBJ2-1
cdr3_nt: TGTGCCAGCAGTTACGTCGATGAGCAGTTCTTC
cdr3_aa: CASSYVDEQFF

clone_size: few
d_call: NA
v_call: TRBV25-1
j_call: TRBJ1-2
cdr3_nt: TGTGCCAGCAGCGAGGGGAGGGGTTTTGGCTACACCTTC
cdr3_aa: CASSEGRGFGYTF

clone_size: few
d_call: NA
v_call: TRBV12-3/TRBV12-4
j_call: TRBJ2-7
cdr3_nt: TGTGCCAGCAGCCGGGGGTCCTACGAGCAGTACTTC
cdr3_aa: CASSRGSYEQYF

clone_size: few
d_call: NA
v_call: TRBV12-3/TRBV12-4
j_call: TRBJ2-7
cdr3_nt: TGTGCCAGCAGTTTGATCGGAGGGGGCGAGCAGTACTTC
cdr3_aa: CASSLIGGGEQYF

clone_size: NA
d_call: NA
v_call: TRBV27
j_call: TRBJ2-1
cdr3_nt: TGTGCCAGCGGACACCGGGACGGAGCTCTCAATGAGCAGTTCTTC
cdr3_aa: CASGHRDGALNEQFF

clone_size: NA
d_call: NA
v_call: TRBV30
j_call: TRBJ1-4
cdr3_nt: TGTGCCTGGACCCGGGACCGTGATGAAAAACTGTTTTTT
cdr3_aa: CAWTRDRDEKLFF

clone_size: NA
d_call: NA
v_call: TRBV7-9
j_call: TRBJ1-2
cdr3_nt: TGTGCCAGCAGCTTAGTGGTGGAGCAGGAAGGCTACACCTTC
cdr3_aa: CASSLVVEQEGYTF

clone_size: few
d_call: NA
v_call: TRBV7-9
j_call: TRBJ1-1
cdr3_nt: TGTGCCAGCAGCTTAGATCTCTTGCAGGGAAAAGCTTTCTTT
cdr3_aa: CASSLDLLQGKAFF